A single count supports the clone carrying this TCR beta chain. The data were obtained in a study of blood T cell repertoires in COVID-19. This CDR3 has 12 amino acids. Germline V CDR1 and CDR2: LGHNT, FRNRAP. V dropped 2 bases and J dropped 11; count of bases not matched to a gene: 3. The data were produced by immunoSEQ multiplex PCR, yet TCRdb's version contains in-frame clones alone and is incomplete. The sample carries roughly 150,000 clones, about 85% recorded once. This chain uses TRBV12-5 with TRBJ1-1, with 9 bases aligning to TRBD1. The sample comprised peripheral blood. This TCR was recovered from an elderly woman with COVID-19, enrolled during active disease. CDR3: CASGLWDRDAFF. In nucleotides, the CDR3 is TGTGCTAGTGGTTTGTGGGACAGGGATGCTTTCTTT.